This record looks at one TCR beta chain sequence and its context. This clone was seen a single time. Its cognate antigen has yet to be identified. Within one base of it there is no much larger clone, and no base qualities were kept. TCRbeta CDR3 regions were amplified from genomic DNA using the immunoSEQ Assay, a bias-controlled multiplex PCR. The study's own analysis went as follows. Within the assay, amplification of reference gene primers was used to estimate how many nucleated cells each sample contained. To quantify the absolute abundance of each unique TCRbeta CDR3 rearrangement, sequence reads were collapsed and filtered. For each sample, productive Simpson clonality was calculated as the square root of Simpson's diversity index over productive rearrangements. TCRdb stores this immuneACCESS table with in-frame sequences only. Part of the clones is absent; in the studies checked, under half of the shortfall reflects unresolved V genes, and no reason is known for the rest. That table supplies the V and J calls and clone size; D and trimming were determined from the DNA. For this sample the table gives approximately 24,000 clones, of which about 91% were detected only once. The ten largest clones capture 15% to 20% of the sample.

Between the V and J ends, shortened by 1 base and 4 bases respectively, the junction contains 17 bases. Its CDR3 holds 17 amino acids, cysteine through phenylalanine. Only CDR3 DNA is held: 51 bases, read in frame from base 1. In the germline V gene, CDR1 corresponds to SGHTA and CDR2 to FQGNSA. This entry belongs to a study of blood T cell repertoires in COVID-19 (dated by TCRdb to the early 2020s). About the investigation overall: Samples from collaborators originated in the United States, Italy and Spain and spanned both the acute and convalescent phases of COVID-19. The prospective study material was composed of cDNA or gDNA derived from T cells, B-cell-depleted T cells, or PBMCs. Deeply sampled blood TCRbeta repertoires from subjects exposed to, actively infected with, or recovered from COVID-19 were included in the dataset. The repertoires were made available in a free public database intended to serve as a resource for research on the immune response to SARS-CoV-2. Samples were obtained from the ongoing ImmuneRACE study (first 160 participants) and from approximately 1,200 subjects provided by 6 global collaborators. Nearly every sample came with metadata listing a de-identified subject ID, COVID-19 status, age in years and sex. HLA class I and class II types, where available, came from metadata supplied by the sample provider rather than from assay-based typing.

The collaborating institutions used their own protocols to collect whole blood in K2EDTA tubes. For TCRbeta analysis, collaborator samples were shipped as frozen whole blood, as isolated PBMCs, or as DNA extracted from either sample type. The full study reports these points: The quantity of clinical and demographic metadata differed by source and by participant and was supplied without curation.

Recombination joined TRBV7-2 with TRBJ1-3, with TRBD1 as a weak D call on 5 bases. Sequencing was performed on peripheral blood. This receptor was obtained from a man aged 65 to 85 with acute or convalescent COVID-19. The nucleotides read TGTGCCAGCAGCTTAGATAGAGAAGCAGGGCTCGGAAACACCATATATTTT. It is translated as CASSLDREAGLGNTIYF. The variable domain in full, with residues beyond the CDR3 obtained from the reference TRBV7-2 and TRBJ1-3 genes, is GAGVSQSPSNKVTEKGKDVELRCDPISGHTALYWYRQSLGQGLEFLIYFQGNSAPDKSGLPSDRFSAERTGGSVSTLTIQRTQQEDSAVYLCASSLDREAGLGNTIYFGEGSWLTVV.